Shown below are 31 T cell receptor beta chains from a single sample sequenced in a study of beta chain features in type 1 diabetes. Notes on the study in general: There was a moderate but significant shortening of TCRB CDR3s in all four CD4+ subsets of Type 1 diabetes patients.

No antigen is known for these receptors. The sequenced template was cDNA made from the entire isolated RNA. The data were produced by immunoSEQ multiplex PCR, yet TCRdb's version contains in-frame clones alone and is incomplete. Of some 360,000 clones listed, over 8.5% are singletons. The sequenced sample was central memory CD4+ T cells from blood. The receptors come from a man aged 25-45 years with type 1 diabetes.

This clone was observed many times. The rearrangement uses TRBV19 and TRBJ2-5; 7 nucleotides match TRBD1. The ends lost 6 bases at V and 5 bases at J; junction bases unmatched: 9. This CDR3 spans 14 amino acids. The germline V gene has CDR1 LNHDA and CDR2 SQIVND (reference sequence). In nucleotides, the CDR3 is TGTGCCAGTAGCCCCCCGGGACAGTCGGAGACCCAGTACTTC. Residues: CASSPPGQSETQYF.

The V call is TRBV7-9, the J call TRBJ2-7; D perhaps matches TRBD2 (6 bases). With 7 bases removed from V and 2 bases from J, the gap between germline ends came to 15 bases. The CDR3 contains 14 residues. Germline CDR1 and CDR2: SEHNR and FQNEAQ (reference sequence). For the CDR3, the DNA is TGTGCCAGCACCCTTGGTGGGGGGACCTACGAGCAGTACTTC. Translated: CASTLGGGTYEQYF.

The chain links TRBV5-4 to TRBJ2-5, with TRBD2 matching over 12 bases. CDR3 size: 16 residues. Germline trimming cut 3 bases from V and 6 bases from J; bases unmatched to any gene: 9. Germline CDR1 is SGHNT and CDR2 is YYREEE (reference sequence). CDR3 protein: CASSSPTSGSRQTQYF. CDR3 nucleotide sequence: TGTGCCAGCAGCTCACCGACTAGCGGGAGCCGGCAGACCCAGTACTTC.

The chain employs TRBV5-1 and TRBJ2-1; 9 positions match TRBD2. V shed 4 bases, J shed 5 bases, and the junction held 10 bases outside the gene matches. This CDR3 is built from 16 residues. Germline V gives CDR1 SGHRS, CDR2 YFSETQ. The CDR3 DNA sequence: TGCGCCAGCAGCCCTCGGGCTAGCGGGACTCACAATGAGCAGTTCTTC. Its translation is CASSPRASGTHNEQFF.

This clone was counted only a few times. The rearrangement joins TRBV27 to TRBJ2-2; D is perhaps TRBD2 (5 bases). The germline CDR1 and CDR2 sequences are MNHEY and SMNVEV (reference sequence). The CDR3 consists of 15 residues. The V and J ends lost 3 bases and 4 bases respectively, with 12 bases between them. This CDR3 is CASSFYDAGTGELFF. In DNA, the CDR3 is TGTGCCAGCAGTTTTTACGACGCGGGCACCGGGGAGCTGTTTTTT.

The genes are TRBV6-5 and TRBJ2-4; D is perhaps TRBD2 (6 bases). Trimming removed 5 bases at V and 5 bases at J, with 16 bases between. Looked up from germline, CDR1 is MNHEY and CDR2 is SVGAGI. The CDR3 runs 15 residues. The CDR3 loop reads CASSRTGLIENIQYF. As DNA, the CDR3 is TGTGCCAGCAGTCGAACGGGACTTATAGAAAACATTCAGTACTTC.

The CDR3 here is CASSSLAGIYNEQFF. CDR3 coding DNA: TGTGCCAGCAGCTCACTAGCGGGGATCTACAATGAGCAGTTCTTC. This chain uses TRBV11-2 with TRBJ2-1; 10 bases are a match to TRBD2. Germline CDR1 is SGHAT and CDR2 is FQNNGV. V shed 4 bases and J 3 bases; nucleotides not matched to a gene: 3. The CDR3 covers 15 residues.

This clone was picked up a small number of times. The genes are TRBV7-9 and TRBJ2-2; no firm D call. Germline V gene data show CDR1 as SEHNR and CDR2 as FQNEAQ (reference sequence). CDR3 length: 11 residues. The germline V and J ends were trimmed by 6 bases and 6 bases, with 5 bases remaining between them. This CDR3 reads CASSPPGELFF. CDR3 DNA: TGTGCCAGCAGTCCTCCCGGGGAGCTGTTTTTT.

V and J are TRBV28 and TRBJ2-7; D perhaps matches TRBD2 (6 bases). In germline, CDR1 is MDHEN, CDR2 SYDVKM. This CDR3 comprises 15 residues. V gave up 6 bases and J gave up 5 bases, with 20 bases separating them. The chain's CDR3 is CASRPVGGKGNEQYF. In DNA, the CDR3 is TGTGCCAGCAGACCGGTTGGGGGGAAGGGTAACGAGCAGTACTTC.

In regard to this clone: Just one base apart from a much larger clone, this may be a read error. The rearrangement links TRBV7-2 to TRBJ1-1; D call uncertain. V was shortened by 3 bases and J by 1 base, with 6 bases between the two germline ends. The CDR3 extends over 13 amino acids. Germline values: CDR1 SGHTA, CDR2 FQGNSA. As DNA, the CDR3 is TGTGCCAGCAGCTTCGCACAGAACACTGAAGCTTTCTTT. It specifies CASSFAQNTEAFF.

This clone was counted between two and nine times. The chain links TRBV5-5 to TRBJ2-1, with 12 positions matching TRBD2. This CDR3 comprises 16 residues. CDR1 is SGHKS and CDR2 is YYEKEE in the germline V gene (reference sequence). With V trimmed by 3 bases and J by 10 bases, 11 bases remained unmatched. This CDR3 reads CASSSSRTSGNKEQFF. DNA of the CDR3: TGTGCCAGCAGCTCTTCTCGGACTAGCGGGAATAAAGAGCAGTTCTTC.

Here the CDR3 DNA reads TGTGCCAGCAGGACTGACAGGCAAGAGACCCAGTACTTC. Translating gives CASRTDRQETQYF. This sequence joins TRBV5-4 and TRBJ2-5, with D perhaps TRBD1 (6 bases). The V end was cut by 5 bases, the J end by 2 bases, with 10 bases between. The CDR3 runs to 13 residues. Germline CDR1 and CDR2: SGHNT and YYREEE (reference sequence).

This CDR3 is CASSLYRRDIQYF. Written as DNA, the CDR3 is TGTGCCAGCAGCTTATACAGGCGAGACATTCAGTACTTC. The chain links TRBV7-8 to TRBJ2-4; a weak D match, TRBD1 (5 bases). The CDR3 runs to 13 residues. Germline V gives CDR1 SGHVS, CDR2 FQNEAQ. V was pared by 2 bases and J by 8 bases, with 10 bases between.

The genes are TRBV28 and TRBJ2-7; perhaps TRBD2 as D (5 bases). This CDR3 has 13 residues. Trimming stripped 6 bases from V and 3 bases from J, with 12 bases between. Germline V gives CDR1 MDHEN, CDR2 SYDVKM. The CDR3 spells CASRRGLGYEQYF. The CDR3 bases are TGTGCCAGCAGACGCGGGCTAGGCTACGAGCAGTACTTC.

Many counts were recorded for this clone. V gene TRBV7-9 combines with J gene TRBJ1-1; TRBD1 matches 8 bases. In germline, CDR1 is SEHNR, CDR2 FQNEAQ (reference sequence). The ends lost 6 bases at V and 0 bases at J; junction bases unmatched: 3. The length of the CDR3 is 14 residues. The CDR3 DNA sequence: TGTGCCAGCAGTCGACAGGGGCTGAACACTGAAGCTTTCTTT. Translating it yields CASSRQGLNTEAFF.

The chain has TRBV6-5 and TRBJ1-2; 9 bases line up with TRBD1. The CDR3 runs to 14 residues. Germline CDR1 and CDR2: MNHEY and SVGAGI. With 2 bases clipped from V and 6 bases from J, the junction kept 4 bases outside the gene matches. CDR3 loop: CASSYGTGTDGYTF. CDR3 nucleotide sequence: TGTGCCAGCAGTTACGGGACAGGGACCGATGGCTACACCTTC.

This clone was counted only a few times. This chain joins TRBV5-1 and TRBJ2-1; possible D gene TRBD1, 6 bases. This CDR3 has 15 residues. Germline CDR1 is SGHRS and CDR2 is YFSETQ. Trimming cost V 3 bases and J 5 bases, with 15 bases left between them. The CDR3 is CASSSTGTPDNEQFF. DNA for the CDR3: TGCGCCAGCAGCTCTACAGGGACACCCGACAATGAGCAGTTCTTC. The whole variable domain, remainder taken from reference TRBV5-1 and TRBJ2-1, is KAGVTQTPRYLIKTRGQQVTLSCSPISGHRSVSWYQQTPGQGLQFLFEYFSETQRNKGNFPGRFSGRQFSNSRSEMNVSTLELGDSALYLCASSSTGTPDNEQFFGPGTRLTVL.

A few counts support this clone. The V gene is TRBV7-9, the J gene TRBJ1-5, with D maybe TRBD1 (5 bases). The CDR3 consists of 16 residues. Germline V gene data show CDR1 as SEHNR and CDR2 as FQNEAQ (reference sequence). Trimming shortened V by 1 base and J by 7 bases, and 17 bases separated the two germline ends. The CDR3 loop is CASSLGDGWGSQPQHF. Written as DNA, the CDR3 is TGTGCCAGCAGCTTAGGAGATGGATGGGGGAGCCAGCCCCAGCATTTT.

This chain uses TRBV7-2 with TRBJ1-1, with D maybe TRBD1 (5 bases). Germline CDR1 reads SGHTA; CDR2 reads FQGNSA. The length of the CDR3 is 14 residues. The V and J ends lost 5 bases and 1 base respectively, with 11 bases between them. The CDR3 sequence: CASSGGRSNTEAFF. The CDR3, as DNA: TGTGCCAGCAGCGGGGGACGTTCGAACACTGAAGCTTTCTTT.

This clone was picked up a small number of times. The V gene is TRBV5-5, the J gene TRBJ2-2, with 7 nucleotides matching TRBD1. After removal of 4 bases from V and 4 bases from J, the junction contained 7 bases not matched to a gene. There are 15 residues in the CDR3. Germline V gene data show CDR1 as SGHKS and CDR2 as YYEKEE (reference sequence). The CDR3 loop is CASSGTTGVTGELFF. The DNA for the CDR3 is TGTGCCAGCAGCGGTACTACAGGGGTCACCGGGGAGCTGTTTTTT.

This chain links TRBV29-1 with TRBJ2-2, with 11 bases identical to TRBD2. The V gene end was trimmed by 7 bases and the J gene end by 6 bases; junction bases not matched to a gene: 7. The germline V gene encodes CDR1 SQVTM and CDR2 ANQGSEA. The CDR3 length is 14 residues. CDR3 nucleotides: TGCAGCGCCGGGACTAGCGGAGCCGCCGGGGAGCTGTTTTTT. Its protein product is CSAGTSGAAGELFF.

V usage is TRBV18 and J usage is TRBJ1-1; D is unresolved. Germline values: CDR1 KGHSH, CDR2 LQKENI. The CDR3 sequence is 13 residues long. Trimming pared 5 bases from V and 2 bases from J, leaving 9 bases between. CDR3 nucleotide sequence: TGTGCCAGCTCATTCGGGAAAAACACTGAAGCTTTCTTT. Protein product: CASSFGKNTEAFF.

The chain recombines TRBV27 with TRBJ2-4; D may be TRBD1 (6 bases). Trimming stripped 5 bases from V and 0 bases from J, with 20 bases between. CDR1 and CDR2 (germline): MNHEY, SMNVEV (reference sequence). This CDR3 comprises 18 residues. The CDR3 bases are TGTGCCAGCAGTCCGAACAGGGATTTGATCTTAGCCAAAAACATTCAGTACTTC. Translated, it gives CASSPNRDLILAKNIQYF.

This clone was detected a few times. The chain employs TRBV6-1 and TRBJ1-2; possible D gene TRBD1, 6 bases. Germline assignment: CDR1 MNHNS and CDR2 SASEGT. The V end was cut by 1 base, the J end by 6 bases, with 15 bases between. CDR3 length: 15 residues. The chain's CDR3 is CASSEDPGARHGYTF. The CDR3, as DNA: TGTGCCAGCAGTGAAGACCCGGGGGCAAGGCATGGCTACACCTTC.

This chain connects TRBV29-1 to TRBJ2-2; a possible D gene is TRBD1 (7 bases). Trimming shortened V by 6 bases and J by 5 bases, and 13 bases separated the two germline ends. The germline gives CDR1 SQVTM, CDR2 ANQGSEA. The CDR3 is 13 residues long. Here the CDR3 DNA reads TGCAGCGTGGAGGGGGCAGCAACCGGGGAGCTGTTTTTT. This translates into CSVEGAATGELFF.

A few counts support this clone. V is TRBV15 and J is TRBJ2-5; TRBD1 might be the D (6 bases). Trimming took off 0 bases at V and 5 bases at J, with 10 bases between the two ends. Germline V gene lookup returns CDR1 LNHNV and CDR2 YYDKDF (reference sequence). The CDR3 spans 14 residues. The CDR3 nucleotides are TGTGCCACCAGCAGAGACAGGGGATCGGAGACCCAGTACTTC. This gives the protein CATSRDRGSETQYF.

A few counts support this clone. The chain is built from TRBV5-1 and TRBJ2-5; D remains ambiguous. V lost 0 bases, J lost 3 bases, and 6 bases lay in between. CDR3 length equals 13 residues. The germline gives CDR1 SGHRS, CDR2 YFSETQ. The chain's CDR3 is CASSLATEETQYF. The CDR3 DNA follows: TGCGCCAGCAGCTTGGCCACGGAAGAGACCCAGTACTTC.

The genes are TRBV11-1 and TRBJ2-7, with TRBD1 identical over 8 bases. CDR1 is SGHAT and CDR2 is FQDESV in the germline V gene (reference sequence). J gave up 6 bases and V 5 bases, and 9 bases lay outside the gene matches. This CDR3 comprises 14 residues. The DNA for the CDR3 is TGTGCCAGCAGCCCGAGGACAGGGAGACCCGAGCAGTACTTC. Amino acids: CASSPRTGRPEQYF.

The V call is TRBV18, the J call TRBJ2-5; 7 bases line up with TRBD2. The J call could be wrong; TRBJ2-7 is a better fit for the DNA end. CDR1 and CDR2 from the germline V gene are KGHSH and LQKENI. CDR3 length: 14 residues. CDR3 in amino acids: CASSREGQSYEQYF. The CDR3 DNA reads as TGTGCCAGCTCACGGGAGGGCCAGTCCTACGAGCAGTACTTC.

This clone has only a few counts. The rearrangement joins TRBV5-4 to TRBJ2-7; maybe TRBD2 (6 bases). The CDR3 is 14 residues long. Deletions cut 4 bases from V and 3 bases from J, with 14 bases between. Looked up from germline, CDR1 is SGHNT and CDR2 is YYREEE (reference sequence). Written as DNA, the CDR3 is TGTGCCAGCAGCCCCCGGGAAGCGGGCTACGAGCAGTACTTC. Amino acids: CASSPREAGYEQYF.

The rearrangement joins TRBV7-9 to TRBJ2-7; 12 bases line up with TRBD2. The CDR3 is made up of 13 amino acids. Germline CDR1 is SEHNR and CDR2 is FQNEAQ (reference sequence). V was clipped by 2 bases and J by 7 bases; unmatched bases: 0. Here the CDR3 reads CASSLTSGREQYF. CDR3 sequence (DNA): TGTGCCAGCAGCTTAACTAGCGGGAGGGAGCAGTACTTC.